The following is a TCR beta chain sequence with its context. Its antigen is unidentified. CDR1 is SGHRS and CDR2 is YFSETQ in the germline V gene. Trimming took 4 bases from V and 3 from J; bases not matched to a gene: 3. The CDR3 loop spans 15 amino acids. TCRdb used MiXCR to reprocess the 5' RACE reads, holding one entry per CDR3 protein. Altogether around 300,000 distinct CDR3 sequences are present, 10% to 15% being singletons, with the ten largest covering about 0.54%. The source of the sample is a study of T cells after yellow fever vaccination. Overall study results and limits: A limited proportion of clonotypes was detected within both the CD4 and CD8 compartments. The study re-detected most primary-vaccination clones after the booster (around 96% CD4, 85% to 90% CD8).

This receptor was taken from a man aged 25-40 years who received the YFV17D yellow fever vaccine. The chain combines TRBV5-1 with TRBJ2-3, with TRBD2 matching over 12 bases. This sample comprised CD4+ T cells sorted from PBMCs, obtained 45 days after the yellow fever booster vaccination. The CDR3 loop is CASSGTSGRTDTQYF. The CDR3 coding sequence is TGCGCCAGCAGCGGAACTAGCGGGAGGACAGATACGCAGTATTTT.